Given below is one T cell receptor (gamma chain) in context. The V gene's germline CDR1 is GITISATS and CDR2 ISYDGTV (reference sequence). This CDR3 has 16 amino acids. The data were obtained in a study of gamma-delta chains in newborns, infants, children. Study context: Microbial exposure reportedly drives polyclonal innate γδ T cell expansion after birth.

TCRdb reanalyzed the reads using CATT. The sample table includes 20 or so gamma-chain clones. The sample here was blood, taken at baseline. The J gene was not called, though the V gene is TRGV9. The clonotype originates from a child who was a newborn, infant or young child, either healthy, febrile or measles-vaccinated (not recorded which). This table probably holds off-target reads from a library built for another chain. The CDR3, as DNA: TGTGCCTGTGACGTACTGGGGGATACTTTGACAGCACAACTCTTCTTT. This sequence encodes CACDVLGDTLTAQLFF.